By its share, the clone carrying this TCR beta chain is medium-sized. What it binds is not known. The gene names here belong to mouse. The CDR3 end falls 1 residue outside the read, so it is completed with the germline J gene. Generated by immunoSEQ multiplex PCR, the TCRdb table keeps only in-frame clones and is missing some. The sample lists roughly 4,800 clones, around 32% occurring once. Germline V gene lookup returns CDR1 KGHPV and CDR2 FQNQEV (reference sequence). J lost 5 bases, V lost 0 bases, and 1 base had no gene match. The CDR3 is 15 residues long. Time point defined: mouse harvest day 14 after allogeneic transplant. Mouse grafts combined 10^7 T-cell-depleted bone marrow cells with 10^6 splenic CD5+ T cells. Mice had MHC-mismatched B6 into BALB/c GVHD, sampled day 7 or 14. The record originates from a study of tissue T cells after allogeneic stem cell transplantation. Regarding the study as a whole: Few T cell clones were shared across patients, but motif clusters showed tissue-specific shared signatures. Within patients, tissue anatomy strongly shaped TCR repertoire composition. In patients and mice, blood and spleen missed much of tissue repertoire.

The receptor was derived from a female BALB/c mouse given C57BL/6 T cells with graft-versus-host disease after an allogeneic hematopoietic cell transplant. Sequenced material: skin. The chain has TRBV26 and TRBJ2-2; 9 bases fit TRBD1. CDR3 in amino acids: CASSLSDRGTGQLYF. The covered CDR3 bases are TGTGCCAGCAGTCTGTCGGACAGGGGTACCGGGCAGCTCTAC.